One sample yielded the 30 T cell receptor beta chains listed below, sequenced in a study of shared clonotypes between healthy human individuals. Naive-designated CD8 cells lacked CD45RO, were positively enriched for CCR7, and omitted terminally differentiated effector memory CD45RA+ cells. Measured with immunoSEQ multiplex PCR; TCRdb has only the in-frame clones, and not every one. Here the sample spans about 680,000 clones, roughly 94% being singletons. The sequenced sample was naive CD8+ T cells sorted from blood. The receptors derive from a man under 40 in good health.

This clone was counted a single time. The chain employs TRBV9 and TRBJ2-1; the D gene is possibly TRBD1 (6 bases). This CDR3 comprises 18 residues. The V and J ends lost 4 bases and 1 base respectively, with 21 bases between them. From germline, CDR1 is SGDLS and CDR2 YYNGEE. CDR3 sequence reads: CASSHGTLGQTSYNEQFF. The CDR3 DNA follows: TGTGCCAGCAGCCACGGTACTCTGGGACAAACGTCCTACAATGAGCAGTTCTTC.

This rearrangement joins TRBV6-6 to TRBJ2-7; D perhaps matches TRBD2 (6 bases). The V end lost 2 bases, the J end lost 4 bases, and 12 bases lay between the germline ends. Germline V gene data show CDR1 as MNHNY and CDR2 as SVGAGI (reference sequence). CDR3 length: 14 residues. This chain's CDR3 is CASSYGRGRYEQYF. CDR3 coding DNA: TGTGCCAGCAGTTACGGGCGGGGAAGATACGAGCAGTACTTC.

Comment on this clone: The identical CDR3 is also encoded by other nucleotide sequences in the sample. J is TRBJ2-7 and V is TRBV7-7; D is unresolved. This CDR3 spans 14 amino acids. In germline, CDR1 is SSHAT, CDR2 FNYEAQ (reference sequence). Deletions cut 1 base from V and 0 bases from J, with 7 bases between. The CDR3 loop reads CASSLDASSYEQYF. The CDR3 nucleotides read TGTGCCAGCAGCTTAGACGCCAGCTCCTACGAGCAGTACTTC.

The chain joins TRBV5-4 to TRBJ2-1; the D gene is possibly TRBD2 (6 bases). Germline V lookup: CDR1 SGHNT, CDR2 YYREEE (reference sequence). Deletions cut 4 bases from V and 4 bases from J, with 15 bases between. This CDR3 spans 15 amino acids. The DNA of the CDR3 is TGTGCCAGCAGCACCGTCCCGGGACTGTACAATGAGCAGTTCTTC. It yields the protein CASSTVPGLYNEQFF. The full variable domain, completed using reference TRBV5-4 and TRBJ2-1, is ETGVTQSPTHLIKTRGQQVTLRCSSQSGHNTVSWYQQALGQGPQFIFQYYREEENGRGNFPPRFSGLQFPNYSSELNVNALELDDSALYLCASSTVPGLYNEQFFGPGTRLTVL.

V and J are TRBV28 and TRBJ2-1, with TRBD2 matching over 13 bases. V lost 6 bases, J lost 1 base, and 12 bases stayed unmatched. The length of the CDR3 is 19 residues. Germline V gives CDR1 MDHEN, CDR2 SYDVKM. The DNA of the CDR3 is TGTGCCAGCAGCCGAATACTAGCGGGAGGGCCCGTTTCCTACAATGAGCAGTTCTTC. This encodes CASSRILAGGPVSYNEQFF. The full variable domain, rest sourced from reference TRBV28 and TRBJ2-1, is DVKVTQSSRYLVKRTGEKVFLECVQDMDHENMFWYRQDPGLGLRLIYFSYDVKMKEKGDIPEGYSVSREKKERFSLILESASTNQTSMYLCASSRILAGGPVSYNEQFFGPGTRLTVL.

The chain has TRBV21-1 and TRBJ2-7. TRBV21-1 is tagged as a pseudogene. This CDR3 comprises 12 residues. CDR3 region: CAPGAEYYEQYF. The CDR3 coding sequence is TGTGCCCCGGGGGCTGAGTACTACGAGCAGTACTTC.

This chain uses TRBV25-1 with TRBJ1-4, with 7 positions matching TRBD1. Trimming cost V 3 bases and J 0 bases; bases outside gene matches: 10. The CDR3 length is 18 residues. Per the germline V gene, CDR1 is MGHDK and CDR2 is SYGVNS. The CDR3 bases are TGTGCCAGCAGTGATCCCGGGACAGAAGTTGCAACTAATGAAAAACTGTTTTTT. It translates to CASSDPGTEVATNEKLFF.

The gene calls are TRBV7-9 and TRBJ2-4; tentatively, D is TRBD1 (6 bases). The CDR3 is 16 amino acids. The V end lost 4 bases, the J end lost 0 bases, and 13 bases lay between the germline ends. Germline V gene sequence: CDR1 SEHNR, CDR2 FQNEAQ (reference sequence). The CDR3 loop reads CASSSSGHLAKNIQYF. As DNA, the CDR3 is TGTGCCAGCAGCTCCTCGGGACATTTAGCCAAAAACATTCAGTACTTC.

The chain is built from TRBV9 and TRBJ1-2; D gene unclear. This CDR3 comprises 15 residues. Germline V lookup: CDR1 SGDLS, CDR2 YYNGEE. V was trimmed by 0 bases and J by 3 bases, leaving 12 bases between them. CDR3 coding DNA: TGTGCCAGCAGCGTAGGTGGGGTAGGGTACTATGGCTACACCTTC. This encodes CASSVGGVGYYGYTF.

J is TRBJ1-1 and V is TRBV5-5; 7 bases line up with TRBD1. Losses at the gene ends were 6 bases for V and 2 bases for J; bases not matched to a gene: 7. Germline V gives CDR1 SGHKS, CDR2 YYEKEE (reference sequence). The CDR3 is 14 amino acids. The CDR3 DNA reads TGTGCCAGCACCTACAGGGGCGCAAACACTGAAGCTTTCTTT. Translating it yields CASTYRGANTEAFF.

The V and J genes are TRBV9 and TRBJ2-1; D is undetermined. Trimming cost V 0 bases and J 4 bases, with 14 bases left between them. Germline CDR1 is SGDLS and CDR2 is YYNGEE. The CDR3 is 16 residues long. The CDR3 here is CASSVVSQPPYNEQFF. CDR3 DNA sequence: TGTGCCAGCAGCGTAGTATCCCAGCCACCATACAATGAGCAGTTCTTC.

This rearrangement joins TRBV28 to TRBJ2-1; D ambiguous. Trimming shortened V by 5 bases and J by 0 bases, and 11 bases separated the two germline ends. Germline V gene lookup returns CDR1 MDHEN and CDR2 SYDVKM. The CDR3 sequence is 15 residues long. The CDR3 nucleotides read TGTGCCAGCAGTCCCGACGGAAGCTCCTACAATGAGCAGTTCTTC. It yields the protein CASSPDGSSYNEQFF.

The CDR3 nucleotides are TGTGCCAGCAGGTCTGGGGGGAGCGGGTACAATGAGCAGTTCTTC. Protein: CASRSGGSGYNEQFF. The rearrangement joins TRBV13 to TRBJ2-1, with TRBD2 as a possible D gene (6 bases). Trimming shortened V by 6 bases and J by 4 bases, and 16 bases separated the two germline ends. In germline, CDR1 is PRHDT, CDR2 FYEKMQ (reference sequence). CDR3 length: 15 residues.

The chain couples TRBV5-1 to TRBJ2-7; D might be TRBD2 (6 bases). Germline assignment: CDR1 SGHRS and CDR2 YFSETQ. The CDR3 contains 15 residues. V was cut by 3 bases and J by 3 bases, with 16 bases left in between. CDR3 DNA sequence: TGCGCCAGCAGCTGGGCCCGCGGGGAGATCTACGAGCAGTACTTC. Its translation is CASSWARGEIYEQYF.

The chain recombines TRBV27 with TRBJ2-3; unclear D gene. The CDR3 is made up of 14 amino acids. V was pared by 3 bases and J by 0 bases, with 7 bases between. Germline V lookup: CDR1 MNHEY, CDR2 SMNVEV (reference sequence). DNA of the CDR3: TGTGCCAGCAGTTTTCCGTGGAGCACAGATACGCAGTATTTT. It translates to CASSFPWSTDTQYF.

This sequence joins TRBV5-6 and TRBJ2-7; D uncertain. V was clipped by 0 bases and J by 5 bases, with 12 bases between them. Germline values: CDR1 SGHDT, CDR2 YYEEEE. The CDR3 totals 14 residues. The CDR3 DNA reads as TGTGCCAGCAGCTTGGCTGGTGGGATAAACGAGCAGTACTTC. This sequence encodes CASSLAGGINEQYF.

The chain has TRBV6-1 and TRBJ2-7, with D perhaps matching TRBD2 (6 bases). The germline CDR1 and CDR2 sequences are MNHNS and SASEGT. This CDR3 has 15 amino acids. The V gene lost 1 base and the J gene lost 0 bases, with 10 bases spanning the gap. CDR3 residues: CASSEEGLLSYEQYF. The CDR3 coding sequence is TGTGCCAGCAGTGAAGAGGGACTTCTCTCCTACGAGCAGTACTTC.

V gene TRBV6-5 combines with J gene TRBJ1-5, with D possibly matching TRBD1 (6 bases). Germline lookup yields CDR1 MNHEY and CDR2 SVGAGI. The CDR3 has 13 amino acids. V was shortened by 4 bases and J by 5 bases, with 9 bases between the two germline ends. CDR3 region: CASSWGAHQPQHF. The CDR3 nucleotides read TGTGCCAGCAGTTGGGGGGCCCATCAGCCCCAGCATTTT.

The chain recombines TRBV5-4 with TRBJ2-1, with D perhaps TRBD2 (6 bases). With 2 bases removed from V and 7 bases from J, the gap between germline ends came to 22 bases. The CDR3 sequence is 17 residues long. CDR1 SGHNT and CDR2 YYREEE come from the germline V gene (reference sequence). The CDR3 sequence is CASSFVLSGGTVNEQFF. The CDR3 DNA is TGTGCCAGCAGCTTTGTCTTATCGGGCGGGACTGTAAATGAGCAGTTCTTC.

The chain links TRBV9 to TRBJ2-7; D might be TRBD1 or TRBD2, each matching 7 bases. Trimming removed 4 bases from V and 2 bases from J, with 16 bases in between. The CDR3 runs to 15 residues. Germline V lookup: CDR1 SGDLS, CDR2 YYNGEE. This CDR3 is CASSSSGGATYEQYF. As DNA, the CDR3 is TGTGCCAGCAGCTCATCAGGGGGGGCTACCTACGAGCAGTACTTC.

V gene TRBV7-9 combines with J gene TRBJ2-1, with 7 positions matching TRBD1. The germline V gene encodes CDR1 SEHNR and CDR2 FQNEAQ (reference sequence). The CDR3 has 14 residues. With V trimmed by 2 bases and J by 9 bases, 7 bases remained unmatched. CDR3 sequence reads: CASSLSRQGREQFF. DNA of the CDR3: TGTGCCAGCAGCTTATCCCGACAGGGTCGTGAGCAGTTCTTC.

The rearrangement uses TRBV6-5 and TRBJ2-7, with 10 bases that match TRBD1. This CDR3 region has 14 residues. With 5 bases clipped from V and 6 bases from J, the junction kept 7 bases outside the gene matches. The germline gives CDR1 MNHEY, CDR2 SVGAGI. This CDR3 is CASSHMGQGSEQYF. The CDR3 nucleotides are TGTGCCAGCAGTCACATGGGACAGGGGAGCGAGCAGTACTTC.

The chain employs TRBV6-1 and TRBJ1-2, with 7 bases aligning to TRBD1. Germline CDR1 reads MNHNS; CDR2 reads SASEGT. This CDR3 is built from 13 residues. V lost 3 bases to trimming and J lost 6 bases; unmatched junction nucleotides: 4. The CDR3 region has the DNA TGTGCCAGCAGTGACTACAGGGGTGATGGCTACACCTTC. Its translation is CASSDYRGDGYTF.

The CDR3 is CASSLYTRDARGNTEAFF. The DNA of the CDR3 is TGTGCCAGCAGTTTATATACACGGGACGCACGAGGGAACACTGAAGCTTTCTTT. The chain is built from TRBV27 and TRBJ1-1; possibly TRBD1 for D (5 bases). The germline CDR1 and CDR2 sequences are MNHEY and SMNVEV (reference sequence). V lost 1 base and J lost 1, with 19 bases in between. The CDR3 contains 18 residues.

Of note for this clone: Other DNA sequences of this sample code for an identical CDR3. This sequence joins TRBV4-1 and TRBJ2-2, with 7 nucleotides matching TRBD2. The germline V gene has CDR1 MGHRA and CDR2 YSYEKL. V gave up 2 bases and J gave up 5 bases; unmatched junction bases: 5. This CDR3 contains 15 residues. CDR3 in amino acids: CASSQTGGGTGELFF. CDR3 nucleotides: TGCGCCAGCAGCCAAACTGGGGGGGGGACCGGGGAGCTGTTTTTT.

The J gene is TRBJ1-2, the V gene TRBV13; D gene unclear. The ends were cut back, 5 bases at V and 7 bases at J, with 17 bases in the middle. Germline V gene data show CDR1 as PRHDT and CDR2 as FYEKMQ (reference sequence). The CDR3 consists of 14 residues. The CDR3, as DNA: TGTGCCAGCAGCCCCCTCCAGCAGGTGGTTGGCTACACCTTC. Its translation is CASSPLQQVVGYTF.

The DNA of the CDR3 is TGCGCCAGCAGTAAGGGGACACCGGACGGGAAACTGTTTTTT. Amino acids: CASSKGTPDGKLFF. This rearrangement joins TRBV10-1 to TRBJ1-4; possible D gene TRBD1, 6 bases. CDR3 length: 14 amino acids. CDR1 and CDR2 from the germline V gene are WNHNN and SYGVQD (reference sequence). V dropped 5 bases and J dropped 11 bases, with 18 bases sitting between them.

This clone was observed once. CDR3 nucleotides: TGTGCCAGCAGTCACCTGACAGGGGTGTTAGAGACCCAGTACTTC. Amino acid sequence: CASSHLTGVLETQYF. The V gene is TRBV6-5, the J gene TRBJ2-5; 8 bases are shared with TRBD1. Per germline, CDR1 MNHEY and CDR2 SVGAGI. The trim removed 5 bases at V and 4 bases at J, leaving 9 bases unmatched. The CDR3 runs 15 residues.

The rearrangement links TRBV19 to TRBJ1-5, with D unclear. The germline V gene encodes CDR1 LNHDA and CDR2 SQIVND (reference sequence). The CDR3 covers 13 residues. Trimming stripped 7 bases from V and 3 bases from J, with 10 bases between. The CDR3 loop reads CASTEENNQPQHF. The CDR3 DNA sequence: TGTGCCAGTACCGAGGAGAACAATCAGCCCCAGCATTTT.

The chain carries TRBV7-6 and TRBJ2-1, with 9 bases fitting TRBD1. The germline V gene encodes CDR1 SGHVS and CDR2 FNYEAQ. This CDR3 has 15 residues. Trimming took 5 bases from V and 0 from J; bases not matched to a gene: 2. The CDR3 loop reads CASSPTGGSYNEQFF. The DNA for the CDR3 is TGTGCCAGCAGCCCGACAGGGGGCTCCTACAATGAGCAGTTCTTC.